This section outlines one TCR beta chain sequence together with its context. As yet, its antigen is unknown. A junction boundary mismatches the germline segment, possibly from a read error. Per the germline V gene, CDR1 is DFQATT and CDR2 is SNEGSKA (reference sequence). The CDR3 is 17 amino acids. This sample's RNA came from whole unsorted tissue. Chemotherapy-naive patients with new lung cancer underwent thoracic surgery in China, August–late 2014. TCRbeta libraries were built with three rounds of nested PCR, modified from ARM-PCR. TCRdb redid the calling of the multiplex PCR reads with MiXCR, one entry per CDR3 protein. This table holds 95,000 to 150,000 distinct CDR3 sequences, 66% found once. These data come from a study of tumor and adjacent non-tumor tissue in lung cancer. Study background: The patients, about nine men and 4 or 5 women, were roughly 31 to 85 with stage I to III disease. Samples averaged around 4 million productive TCRbeta reads each. Study conclusions and caveats: Compared with tumor, normal lung showed significantly lower TCR diversity.

The chain employs TRBV20-1 and TRBJ2-3; 9 nucleotides line up with TRBD2. The source of this sequence is a man aged 30 to 39 with non-small cell lung cancer. What was sequenced was lung tumor tissue. The CDR3 loop is CSARDIGAGGHTDTQYF. In DNA, the CDR3 is TGCAGTGCTAGAGATATCGGGGCGGGAGGGCATACAGATACGCAATATTTT.